The TCR beta chain under discussion was sequenced for a study of human T cells and chemical hapten exposure. Whole-study context: The study lasted roughly 26 weeks, and patients were dosed weekly with diphenylcyclopropenone on the scalp throughout.

The germline gives CDR1 SGHRS, CDR2 YFSETQ. This CDR3 has 14 amino acids. The V gene lost 0 bases and the J gene lost 4 bases, with 8 bases spanning the gap. Sample time point: patch test 1, 2 weeks after DPC sensitization. Treatment denoted: therapeutic diphenylcyclopropenone sensitization with weekly scalp DPC. This clonotype appeared many times. As the library was built, unique molecular identifiers were attached to individual cDNA molecules. TCRdb re-derived calls from the RACE reads in MiXCR, one entry per CDR3 protein. The top ten hold approximately 2.1% of the sample, which has 300,000 to 450,000 distinct CDR3 sequences, approximately 5% seen once.

The sequencing here drew on whole blood, taken in connection with sensitization to the hapten diphenylcyclopropenone (DPC). The genes are TRBV5-1 and TRBJ1-3; no firm D call. This receptor was taken from a woman aged 45-59 years with alopecia areata. Some clones in this sample may be carry-over from other donors' samples. DNA for the CDR3: TGCGCCAGCAGCTTGGCGGGGTACGGAAACACCATATATTTT. Protein sequence: CASSLAGYGNTIYF.